The 27 T cell receptor beta chains below were found in one sample sequenced in a study of blood T cell repertoires in COVID-19. Measured with immunoSEQ multiplex PCR; TCRdb has only the in-frame clones, and not every one. The sample lists a few hundred thousand clones; around 81% were seen once. Input material: PBMCs or T cells enriched from blood (not recorded which). The receptors were sampled from a man aged 50 to 60 who had recovered from COVID-19.

V usage is TRBV5-6 and J usage is TRBJ1-4; 7 nucleotides align to TRBD1. The CDR3 covers 15 residues. Germline assignment: CDR1 SGHDT and CDR2 YYEEEE. V dropped 4 bases and J dropped 8; count of bases not matched to a gene: 11. CDR3 coding DNA: TGTGCCAGCAGCCCGGGACAGACTACCTGGGAAAAACTGTTTTTT. Residues: CASSPGQTTWEKLFF.

This clone is a singleton in its sample. The chain links TRBV7-2 to TRBJ2-7; 10 bases fit TRBD2. With V trimmed by 6 bases and J by 4 bases, 3 bases remained unmatched. CDR3 size: 13 residues. Germline-derived CDR1 and CDR2 are SGHTA and FQGNSA. Here the CDR3 reads CASSKLAGYEQYF. CDR3 DNA sequence: TGTGCCAGCAGTAAACTAGCGGGGTACGAGCAGTACTTC.

CDR3 protein: CASGLVAGGRDTQYF. For the CDR3, the DNA is TGTGCTAGTGGTTTGGTAGCGGGAGGCCGGGATACGCAGTATTTT. The chain employs TRBV12-5 and TRBJ2-3, with 9 bases identical to TRBD2. This CDR3 is built from 15 residues. Germline V gene sequence: CDR1 LGHNT, CDR2 FRNRAP. The ends lost 0 bases at V and 6 bases at J; junction bases unmatched: 4.

The genes are TRBV18 and TRBJ2-7, with D possibly TRBD2 on 5 matching bases. V was shortened by 3 bases and J by 2 bases, with 17 bases between the two germline ends. CDR3 length equals 16 residues. Germline assignment: CDR1 KGHSH and CDR2 LQKENI. The CDR3 DNA reads as TGTGCCAGCTCACCCGTGCCTGCCGGACTTCCCTACGAGCAGTACTTC. Translation gives CASSPVPAGLPYEQYF.

This clone occurred once. This chain links TRBV28 with TRBJ1-6, with D possibly being TRBD1 (6 bases). Trimming left V 5 bases short and J 7 bases short, with 12 bases between. The germline V gene encodes CDR1 MDHEN and CDR2 SYDVKM. The CDR3 is made up of 14 amino acids. In DNA form, the CDR3 reads TGTGCCAGCAGTCTCCAAACAGGGAATTCACCCCTCCACTTT. It codes for CASSLQTGNSPLHF.

The gene calls are TRBV4-3 and TRBJ2-7; the match to TRBD2 covers 7 bases. Germline loops: CDR1 LGHNA, CDR2 YSLEER. V gave up 1 base and J gave up 0 bases; unmatched junction bases: 12. The length of the CDR3 is 18 residues. The CDR3 loop is CASSQVMIAGGSSYEQYF. CDR3 nucleotide sequence: TGCGCCAGCAGCCAAGTCATGATAGCGGGTGGCTCCTCCTACGAGCAGTACTTC.

This CDR3 is CASSQVRGTEAFF. Here the CDR3 DNA reads TGTGCCAGCAGCCAAGTTCGAGGGACTGAAGCTTTCTTT. V gene TRBV14 combines with J gene TRBJ1-1; D unresolved. The CDR3 contains 13 residues. Deletions cut 1 base from V and 5 bases from J, with 8 bases between. The germline gives CDR1 SGHDN, CDR2 FVKESK.

For the CDR3, the DNA is TGTGCCAGCAGCTCTCAATACAGGGCGAACACTGAAGCTTTCTTT. As protein: CASSSQYRANTEAFF. This chain connects TRBV21-1 to TRBJ1-1; the table names TRBD1, a call not compared with the DNA. TRBV21-1 is a known pseudogene. The CDR3 spans 15 residues.

This clone showed up just once. The J gene is TRBJ1-6, the V gene TRBV9, with TRBD1 as a possible D gene (5 bases). The V end was cut by 3 bases, the J end by 0 bases, with 10 bases between. CDR3 length: 16 amino acids. Germline values: CDR1 SGDLS, CDR2 YYNGEE. The DNA of the CDR3 is TGTGCCAGCAGCGCGGGGGGTGACTCCTATAATTCACCCCTCCACTTT. Translated, it gives CASSAGGDSYNSPLHF.

This rearrangement joins TRBV14 to TRBJ1-2; 7 nucleotides agree with TRBD1. This CDR3 is built from 14 residues. The V gene's germline CDR1 is SGHDN and CDR2 FVKESK. Trimming removed 0 bases from V and 7 bases from J; junction bases left unmatched: 5. CDR3 region: CASSQERGLLGYTF. The DNA for the CDR3 is TGTGCCAGCAGCCAAGAAAGGGGGCTTCTTGGCTACACCTTC.

The chain employs TRBV19 and TRBJ2-7, with D possibly being TRBD1 (7 bases). The CDR3 has 14 residues. V dropped 7 bases and J dropped 1 base, with 14 bases sitting between them. Per the germline V gene, CDR1 is LNHDA and CDR2 is SQIVND (reference sequence). This CDR3 is CASILTGTSYEQYF. The CDR3 DNA reads TGTGCCAGTATCCTGACAGGGACTTCCTACGAGCAGTACTTC.

CDR3 bases: TGTGCCAGCAGCTCCCGGACAGGGGCTAATGAAAAACTGTTTTTT. Amino acid sequence: CASSSRTGANEKLFF. J is TRBJ1-4 and V is TRBV5-4, with 9 positions matching TRBD1. Trimming cost V 3 bases and J 3 bases; bases outside gene matches: 3. Per germline, CDR1 SGHNT and CDR2 YYREEE (reference sequence). CDR3 length equals 15 residues.

This clone was seen just once. The chain recombines TRBV27 with TRBJ2-1, with TRBD1 matching over 7 bases. This CDR3 is 15 amino acids long. Germline V gene sequence: CDR1 MNHEY, CDR2 SMNVEV (reference sequence). The J segment lost 9 bases and the V segment lost 2 bases, leaving 10 bases of the junction unmatched. The CDR3: CASSLEGRGTSEQFF. The CDR3 region has the DNA TGTGCCAGCAGTTTAGAGGGCAGGGGGACATCTGAGCAGTTCTTC.

The chain employs TRBV19 and TRBJ2-5; a weak D match, TRBD2 (6 bases). This CDR3 has 15 residues. Germline assignment: CDR1 LNHDA and CDR2 SQIVND (reference sequence). The germline V and J ends were trimmed by 6 bases and 4 bases, with 18 bases remaining between them. CDR3 nucleotides: TGTGCCAGTAGGACCACCCACGGGGGACTAGAGACCCAGTACTTC. Translating it yields CASRTTHGGLETQYF.

The CDR3 DNA reads TGTGCCAGCAGGCCCTATATAGTTCCCGTGCAGTACTTC. Its translation: CASRPYIVPVQYF. The V and J genes are TRBV2 and TRBJ2-7; D is uncertain. The germline CDR1 and CDR2 sequences are SNHLY and FYNNEI. This CDR3 region has 13 residues. The ends were cut back, 6 bases at V and 9 bases at J, with 18 bases in the middle.

This clone occurred a few times. The genes are TRBV7-2 and TRBJ2-1, with TRBD2 matching over 10 bases. With 5 bases clipped from V and 5 bases from J, the junction kept 9 bases outside the gene matches. Per the germline V gene, CDR1 is SGHTA and CDR2 is FQGNSA. The CDR3 runs 16 residues. The CDR3 coding sequence is TGTGCCAGCAGCCTCGAAGCTAGCGGGGGCCACAATGAGCAGTTCTTC. This translates into CASSLEASGGHNEQFF.

The chain employs TRBV27 and TRBJ2-7, with a possible D match to TRBD1 (5 bases). This CDR3 comprises 15 residues. V was shortened by 4 bases and J by 2 bases, with 15 bases between the two germline ends. CDR1 is MNHEY and CDR2 is SMNVEV in the germline V gene (reference sequence). As DNA, the CDR3 is TGTGCCAGCAGTTCACCGATGACAGCTACCTACGAGCAGTACTTC. As protein: CASSSPMTATYEQYF.

This clone was counted a single time. In DNA form, the CDR3 reads TGTGCCAGTAGTCCTACAGGGGGCACCTACAATGAGCAGTTCTTC. This codes for CASSPTGGTYNEQFF. The V and J genes are TRBV19 and TRBJ2-1, with 9 bases identical to TRBD1. The trim removed 5 bases at V and 2 bases at J, leaving 4 bases unmatched. The germline CDR1 and CDR2 sequences are LNHDA and SQIVND (reference sequence). The CDR3 sequence is 15 residues long.

This clone appeared a single time. The chain is built from TRBV25-1 and TRBJ2-5, with TRBD1 matching over 9 bases. The CDR3 has 15 residues. Germline V gene data show CDR1 as MGHDK and CDR2 as SYGVNS. The junction had 12 bases not matched to a gene; V was cut back by 8 bases and J by 5 bases. CDR3 coding DNA: TGTGCCAGCCATGAGGACAGGGGAGGTGGTGAGACCCAGTACTTC. Translation: CASHEDRGGGETQYF.

V usage is TRBV6-4 and J usage is TRBJ2-2; perhaps TRBD1 as D (6 bases). The germline gives CDR1 MRHNA, CDR2 SNTAGT. This CDR3 spans 16 amino acids. V was clipped by 6 bases and J by 1 base, with 15 bases between them. The CDR3 loop is CASRGRGAGNTGELFF. CDR3 nucleotides: TGTGCCAGCAGAGGCAGGGGCGCAGGGAACACCGGGGAGCTGTTTTTT.

The chain employs TRBV3-1 (or the pseudogene TRBV3-2) and TRBJ2-7; TRBD1 might be the D (6 bases). CDR3 size: 15 residues. V dropped 4 bases and J dropped 1 base, with 14 bases sitting between them. Germline lookup yields CDR1 LGHDT and CDR2 YNNKEL (reference sequence). This CDR3 is CASSLGQRSSYEQYF. For the CDR3, the DNA is TGTGCCAGCAGCCTAGGACAGCGTTCTTCCTACGAGCAGTACTTC.

This clone was picked up one time. This same CDR3 is encoded by further DNA sequences in the sample. The rearrangement links TRBV9 to TRBJ1-4, with TRBD1 as a possible D gene (6 bases). The CDR3 length is 14 residues. Trimming removed 3 bases at V and 5 bases at J, with 11 bases between. Germline V gene sequence: CDR1 SGDLS, CDR2 YYNGEE. CDR3 amino acids: CASSAGQGNEKLFF. For the CDR3, the DNA is TGTGCCAGCAGCGCGGGACAAGGGAATGAAAAACTGTTTTTT. The full variable domain, completed using reference TRBV9 and TRBJ1-4, is DSGVTQTPKHLITATGQRVTLRCSPRSGDLSVYWYQQSLDQGLQFLIQYYNGEERAKGNILERFSAQQFPDLHSELNLSSLELGDSALYFCASSAGQGNEKLFFGSGTQLSVL.

The chain couples TRBV15 to TRBJ2-7; TRBD1 agrees at 9 bases. The CDR3 has 15 amino acids. The J segment lost 6 bases and the V segment lost 1 base, leaving 7 bases of the junction unmatched. Per germline, CDR1 LNHNV and CDR2 YYDKDF (reference sequence). The CDR3 sequence is CATSRASGTGREQYF. In nucleotides, the CDR3 is TGTGCCACCAGCAGAGCCTCCGGGACAGGGCGCGAGCAGTACTTC.

V usage is TRBV28 and J usage is TRBJ1-3, with 7 bases that match TRBD1. Trimming took 4 bases from V and 2 from J; bases not matched to a gene: 2. CDR3 length equals 14 residues. Germline assignment: CDR1 MDHEN and CDR2 SYDVKM. CDR3 protein: CASSSTGTGNTIYF. The DNA for the CDR3 is TGTGCCAGCAGTTCGACAGGGACTGGAAACACCATATATTTT.

This clone appeared a few times. Other DNA sequences in the same sample also yield this CDR3. This rearrangement joins TRBV5-1 to TRBJ1-6, with 9 bases matching TRBD1. The V gene end was trimmed by 4 bases and the J gene end by 7 bases; junction bases not matched to a gene: 3. In germline, CDR1 is SGHRS, CDR2 YFSETQ. CDR3 length equals 14 residues. DNA of the CDR3: TGCGCCAGCAGCGGAGGACAGGGGAATTCACCCCTCCACTTT. Protein: CASSGGQGNSPLHF. Together with reference TRBV5-1 and TRBJ1-6, the CDR3 gives the full variable domain: KAGVTQTPRYLIKTRGQQVTLSCSPISGHRSVSWYQQTPGQGLQFLFEYFSETQRNKGNFPGRFSGRQFSNSRSEMNVSTLELGDSALYLCASSGGQGNSPLHFGNGTRLTVT.

The chain is built from TRBV6-5 and TRBJ1-2, with D perhaps TRBD1 (5 bases). Germline loops: CDR1 MNHEY, CDR2 SVGAGI. Trimming removed 2 bases from V and 5 bases from J, with 12 bases in between. The CDR3 has 14 amino acids. In nucleotides, the CDR3 is TGTGCCAGCAGTTACAGCAGGGCCCGATATGGCTACACCTTC. Protein: CASSYSRARYGYTF.

The chain couples TRBV29-1 to TRBJ1-1, with TRBD1 as a possible D gene (6 bases). V was shortened by 4 bases and J by 2 bases, with 14 bases between the two germline ends. CDR1 is SQVTM and CDR2 is ANQGSEA in the germline V gene. The CDR3 has 14 amino acids. CDR3 in DNA: TGCAGCGTTGGCGAGGGACATCGTAACACTGAAGCTTTCTTT. Protein: CSVGEGHRNTEAFF. The whole variable domain, filled in from reference TRBV29-1 and TRBJ1-1, reads SAVISQKPSRDICQRGTSLTIQCQVDSQVTMMFWYRQQPGQSLTLIATANQGSEATYESGFVIDKFPISRPNLTFSTLTVSNMSPEDSSIYLCSVGEGHRNTEAFFGQGTRLTVV.